A selection of T cell receptor beta chains follows, all from one sample in a study of cytomegalovirus exposure and HLA in healthy donors. Here immunoSEQ multiplex PCR was the method, and the copy in TCRdb shows in-frame clones only, minus some. The table for this sample gives tens of thousands of clones. Sequencing used PBMCs. The source of these receptors is a man aged 50-59 years in good health and CMV-seropositive. The CDR3 runs from the conserved cysteine through the conserved F or W. D genes are given only for firm matches.

TRBV18	TRBJ2-1	TRBD2	16	TGTGCCAGCTCAGGAGTAGCGGGAGGTACCTACAATGAGCAGTTCTTC	CASSGVAGGTYNEQFF
TRBV19	TRBJ2-3	.	11	TGTGCCAGTCTAGGGGGAGATACGCAGTATTTT	CASLGGDTQYF
TRBV7-8	TRBJ2-3	TRBD2	17	TGTGCCAGCAGCTCCCTGGGAGTAGCGGGAGTCGCAGATACGCAGTATTTT	CASSSLGVAGVADTQYF
TRBV18	TRBJ1-2	.	14	TGTGCCAGCTCACTTCGGACGGAGGAATATGGCTACACCTTC	CASSLRTEEYGYTF
TRBV7-9	TRBJ2-7	.	14	TGTGCCAGCAGCTTAGGCCAGGGGCTGAGCGAGCAGTACTTC	CASSLGQGLSEQYF
TRBV4-3	TRBJ1-1	.	14	TGCGCCAGCAGCCAAGGAAATCTAAACACTGAAGCTTTCTTT	CASSQGNLNTEAFF
TRBV4-3	TRBJ1-3	.	16	TGCGCCAGCAGCCAAGAACGTACTTACTCTGGAAACACCATATATTTT	CASSQERTYSGNTIYF
TRBV6-1	TRBJ1-2	.	13	TGTGCCAGCACCCCTGGGAGAATCTATGGCTACACCTTC	CASTPGRIYGYTF
TRBV7-2	TRBJ1-1	.	14	TGTGCCAGCAGCTTAGACTACCGGGACAATGAAGCTTTCTTT	CASSLDYRDNEAFF
TRBV27	TRBJ2-3	.	16	TGTGCCACGACCGGGTATGGGGCCGATAGCACAGATACGCAGTATTTT	CATTGYGADSTDTQYF
TRBV29-1	TRBJ1-2	TRBD1	14	TGCAGCGTTGTGGCTAGGGGGCCTGACTATGGCTACACCTTC	CSVVARGPDYGYTF
TRBV10-3	TRBJ1-1	.	15	TGTGCCATCAGTGGCAAACAGGGTGGGAACACTGAAGCTTTCTTT	CAISGKQGGNTEAFF
TRBV29-1	TRBJ2-7	TRBD2	13	TGCAGCGTTGTGGAGGGAGGGCCCAGGGAGCAGTACTTC	CSVVEGGPREQYF
TRBV11-3	TRBJ2-2	TRBD2	17	TGTGCCAGCAGCTTAGGCGAGGGGCTAGCGGTCACCGGGGAGCTGTTTTTT	CASSLGEGLAVTGELFF
TRBV18	TRBJ1-2	.	14	TGTGCCAGCTCACCCGCGGGACCCAACTATGGCTACACCTTC	CASSPAGPNYGYTF
TRBV19	TRBJ2-3	TRBD1	17	TGTGCCAGTAGTATTCTAGGGGGCTCATCTAGCACAGATACGCAGTATTTT	CASSILGGSSSTDTQYF